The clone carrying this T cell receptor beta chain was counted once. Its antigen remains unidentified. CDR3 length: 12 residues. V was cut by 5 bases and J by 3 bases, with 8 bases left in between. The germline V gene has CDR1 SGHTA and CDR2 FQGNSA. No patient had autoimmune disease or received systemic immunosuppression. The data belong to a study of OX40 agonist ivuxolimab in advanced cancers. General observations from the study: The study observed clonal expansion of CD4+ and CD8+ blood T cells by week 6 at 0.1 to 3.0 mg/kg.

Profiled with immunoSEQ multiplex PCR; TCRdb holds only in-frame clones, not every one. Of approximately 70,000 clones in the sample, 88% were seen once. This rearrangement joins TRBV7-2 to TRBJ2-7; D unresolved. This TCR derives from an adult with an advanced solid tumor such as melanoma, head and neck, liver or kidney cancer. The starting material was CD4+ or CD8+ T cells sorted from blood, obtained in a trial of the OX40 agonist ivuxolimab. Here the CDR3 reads CASSRPFYEQYF. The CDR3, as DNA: TGTGCCAGCAGCAGGCCGTTCTACGAGCAGTACTTC.